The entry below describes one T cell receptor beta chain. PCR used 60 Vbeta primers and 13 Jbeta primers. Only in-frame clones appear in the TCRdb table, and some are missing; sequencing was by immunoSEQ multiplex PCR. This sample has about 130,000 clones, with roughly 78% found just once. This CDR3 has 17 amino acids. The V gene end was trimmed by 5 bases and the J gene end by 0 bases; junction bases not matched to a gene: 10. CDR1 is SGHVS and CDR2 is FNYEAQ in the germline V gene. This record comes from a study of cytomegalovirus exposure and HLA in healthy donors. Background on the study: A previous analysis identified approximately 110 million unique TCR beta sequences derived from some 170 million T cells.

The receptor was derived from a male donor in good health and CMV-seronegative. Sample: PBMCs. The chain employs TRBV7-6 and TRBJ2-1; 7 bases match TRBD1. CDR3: CASSPNTGDSSYNEQFF. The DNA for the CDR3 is TGTGCCAGCAGCCCAAACACCGGGGACAGCTCCTACAATGAGCAGTTCTTC.